Sequencing of this T cell receptor beta chain was carried out in a study of blood T cell repertoires in COVID-19. In the study overall: PBMCs, B-cell-depleted T cells, or T cells provided the cDNA or gDNA that made up the material.

In the authors' methods: How many nucleated cells were present was estimated from reference gene primer amplification. Here immunoSEQ multiplex PCR was the method, and the copy in TCRdb shows in-frame clones only, minus some. From that table come the V and J calls and clone size; the DNA was used to work out D and trimming. The sample shows a few hundred thousand clones, 88% of them seen only once. Enrolled during active infection, Seattle patients were then followed longitudinally. The germline V gene encodes CDR1 KGHSH and CDR2 LQKENI. The CDR3 extends over 17 amino acids. V was clipped by 1 base and J by 6 bases; unmatched bases: 8.

This sequence originates from a man in his fifties with COVID-19, enrolled during active disease. This chain joins TRBV18 and TRBJ2-7; 14 bases align to TRBD2. Sequencing input: peripheral blood. In nucleotides, the CDR3 is TGTGCCAGCTCACCACTTCGACTAGCGGGAGGGCCTAGCGAGCAGTACTTC. It yields the protein CASSPLRLAGGPSEQYF. The whole variable domain, filled in from reference TRBV18 and TRBJ2-7, reads NAGVMQNPRHLVRRRGQEARLRCSPMKGHSHVYWYRQLPEEGLKFMVYLQKENIIDESGMPKERFSAEFPKEGPSILRIQQVVRGDSAAYFCASSPLRLAGGPSEQYFGPGTRLTVT.